A selection of T cell receptor beta chains follows, all from one sample in a study of blood T cell repertoires in COVID-19. Produced via immunoSEQ multiplex PCR; TCRdb's table is partial and in-frame only. This sample carries almost 55,000 clones, around 90% of them seen once, and the ten largest clones take about 3.2%. Sequencing was carried out using peripheral blood. These receptors came from a human donor in a cohort sampled during active COVID-19. Both conserved end residues are part of each CDR3. D genes are given only for firm matches. Only some rows state a clone size, as once, few, many or a class for expanded clones.

v_call,d_call,j_call,clone_size,cdr3_aa,cdr3_nt
TRBV7-2,-,TRBJ2-1,-,CASSRRTVSYNEQFF,TGTGCCAGCAGCCGTCGGACTGTATCCTACAATGAGCAGTTCTTC
TRBV27,TRBD1,TRBJ1-1,-,CASSKRDRGTEAFF,TGTGCCAGCAGTAAACGGGACAGGGGCACTGAAGCTTTCTTT
TRBV5-1,-,TRBJ2-5,-,CASSFLTGAVQETQYF,TGCGCCAGCAGCTTCCTGACAGGCGCCGTTCAAGAGACCCAGTACTTC
TRBV18,TRBD2,TRBJ2-1,-,CASSPRHTSGAYNEQFF,TGTGCCAGCTCACCCCGCCATACTAGCGGGGCATACAATGAGCAGTTCTTC
TRBV18,-,TRBJ1-2,-,CASSKDIRDGYTF,TGTGCCAGCTCAAAGGACATAAGGGATGGCTACACCTTC
TRBV6-5,TRBD1,TRBJ2-1,-,CASRQDRGPYNEQFF,TGTGCCAGCAGACAAGACAGGGGCCCTTACAATGAGCAGTTCTTC
TRBV19,-,TRBJ2-7,few,CASSLTGTYEQYF,TGTGCCAGTAGTTTAACCGGGACCTACGAGCAGTACTTC
TRBV5-8,-,TRBJ1-5,-,CASSLWSHQPQHF,TGTGCCAGCAGCTTATGGAGCCATCAGCCCCAGCATTTT
TRBV6-1,-,TRBJ2-1,-,CASSEGTKYEQFF,TGTGCCAGCAGTGAGGGCACAAAGTACGAGCAGTTCTTC
TRBV6-6,-,TRBJ2-7,few,CASSLPAESSYEQYF,TGTGCCAGCAGCCTACCAGCGGAGAGCTCCTACGAGCAGTACTTC
TRBV6-6,-,TRBJ1-3,-,CASRLNTIYF,TGTGCCAGCAGACTAAACACCATATATTTT
TRBV7-8,TRBD1,TRBJ1-1,-,CASSALTGVNTEAFF,TGTGCCAGCAGCGCCCTAACAGGGGTGAACACTGAAGCTTTCTTT
TRBV12-3/TRBV12-4,TRBD1,TRBJ1-1,-,CASSPGGNTEAFF,TGTGCCAGCAGTCCAGGGGGGAACACTGAAGCTTTCTTT
TRBV5-1,TRBD2,TRBJ2-7,once,CASSLTSGISYEQYF,TGCGCCAGCAGCTTGACTAGCGGGATATCCTACGAGCAGTACTTC
TRBV29-1,-,TRBJ1-1,-,CSVRQTVSEAFF,TGCAGCGTTAGACAGACGGTGTCTGAAGCTTTCTTT
TRBV7-2,-,TRBJ1-5,-,CASSLGGGGRGNQPQHF,TGTGCCAGCAGCTTAGGGGGCGGAGGGCGCGGGAATCAGCCCCAGCATTTT
TRBV19,-,TRBJ1-6,-,CASSLSDKHNSPLHF,TGTGCCAGTAGTCTTTCGGACAAGCATAATTCACCCCTCCACTTT
TRBV7-2,TRBD2,TRBJ2-7,-,CASSLEGGLAGGPYEQYF,TGTGCCAGCAGCTTAGAGGGGGGACTAGCGGGGGGCCCCTACGAGCAGTACTTC
TRBV5-5,TRBD1,TRBJ2-2,-,CASSLVGTGSTGELFF,TGTGCCAGCAGCTTGGTTGGGACAGGGTCCACCGGGGAGCTGTTTTTT
TRBV5-4,-,TRBJ1-2,few,CASSPAALYGYTF,TGTGCCAGCAGCCCCGCGGCGCTCTATGGCTACACCTTC
TRBV2,TRBD2,TRBJ2-7,-,CASSDGGLAGVGAGSYEQYF,TGTGCCAGCAGTGACGGTGGACTAGCGGGAGTTGGTGCTGGCTCCTACGAGCAGTACTTC
TRBV5-8,-,TRBJ1-1,-,CASSLVHRGKTEAFF,TGTGCCAGCAGCTTGGTACATCGGGGTAAGACTGAAGCTTTCTTT
TRBV18,TRBD2,TRBJ2-1,-,CASSPLGLAGINEQFF,TGTGCCAGCTCACCATTGGGACTAGCGGGGATCAATGAGCAGTTCTTC
TRBV7-3,-,TRBJ1-1,-,CASSSQDGTEAFF,TGTGCCAGCAGCTCACAGGATGGCACTGAAGCTTTCTTT
TRBV2,TRBD1,TRBJ1-2,-,CASRRTGNYGYTF,TGTGCCAGCAGGCGGACAGGGAACTATGGCTACACCTTC
TRBV18,-,TRBJ1-1,-,CASSPISLSGTVNTEAFF,TGTGCCAGCTCACCGATCAGCCTAAGCGGGACGGTGAACACTGAAGCTTTCTTT
TRBV5-4,TRBD2,TRBJ2-1,-,CASSLALAGGRTYNEQFF,TGTGCCAGCAGCTTGGCGTTAGCGGGGGGAAGAACCTACAATGAGCAGTTCTTC
TRBV7-8,TRBD2,TRBJ2-1,-,CASTLSSGGYNEQFF,TGTGCCAGCACCCTGTCTAGCGGGGGTTACAATGAGCAGTTCTTC
TRBV5-1,-,TRBJ2-2,-,CASSLEFTNTGELFF,TGCGCCAGCAGCTTGGAATTTACTAACACCGGGGAGCTGTTTTTT
TRBV21-1,-,TRBJ2-4,-,CASSERGSGSKNIQYF,TGTGCCAGCAGCGAGAGGGGGAGTGGGTCCAAAAACATTCAGTACTTC
TRBV6-6,TRBD2,TRBJ2-3,-,CASSKLAGGTDTQYF,TGTGCCAGCAGTAAACTAGCGGGGGGCACAGATACGCAGTATTTT
TRBV18,-,TRBJ1-1,-,CASSPHRDEAFF,TGTGCCAGCTCACCCCACCGGGATGAAGCTTTCTTT
TRBV7-3,TRBD1,TRBJ2-3,-,CASSYRQGVTDTQYF,TGTGCCAGCAGCTACAGACAGGGGGTGACAGATACGCAGTATTTT
TRBV3-1/TRBV3-2,-,TRBJ2-2,-,CASSQVGGTGELFF,TGTGCCAGCAGCCAAGTAGGGGGCACCGGGGAGCTGTTTTTT
TRBV5-1,TRBD1,TRBJ1-1,-,CASSQGQGVTEAFF,TGCGCCAGCAGCCAAGGACAGGGGGTCACTGAAGCTTTCTTT
TRBV5-4,-,TRBJ1-1,-,CASSMGHLNTEAFF,TGTGCCAGCAGCATGGGGCACCTGAACACTGAAGCTTTCTTT
TRBV5-4,TRBD2,TRBJ2-3,-,CASSRGLAGITDTQYF,TGTGCCAGCAGCCGGGGACTAGCGGGCATCACAGATACGCAGTATTTT
TRBV6-5,TRBD1,TRBJ2-1,-,CASSPRQGAVTEQFF,TGTGCCAGCAGTCCCCGACAGGGGGCTGTAACTGAGCAGTTCTTC
TRBV5-1,TRBD1,TRBJ1-4,-,CASGSGQGNEKLFF,TGCGCCAGCGGCTCGGGACAGGGGAATGAAAAACTGTTTTTT
TRBV3-1/TRBV3-2,-,TRBJ2-2,-,CASSPGGYTGELFF,TGTGCCAGCAGCCCAGGCGGGTACACCGGGGAGCTGTTTTTT
TRBV19,TRBD1,TRBJ1-2,once,CASSPGTGGSYGYTF,TGTGCCAGTAGTCCCGGGACAGGGGGCTCCTATGGCTACACCTTC
TRBV6-1,TRBD1,TRBJ1-1,-,CASSENRGNTEAFF,TGTGCCAGCAGTGAGAACAGGGGGAACACTGAAGCTTTCTTT
TRBV5-4,TRBD2,TRBJ2-1,-,CASSRGTSGGVTYNEQFF,TGTGCCAGCAGCCGCGGGACTAGCGGGGGGGTCACCTACAATGAGCAGTTCTTC
TRBV19,TRBD1,TRBJ1-5,few,CASSIEGTGVNQPQHF,TGTGCCAGTAGTATAGAAGGGACAGGGGTTAATCAGCCCCAGCATTTT
TRBV29-1,TRBD2,TRBJ2-2,-,CSVQRGGPTTGELFF,TGCAGCGTTCAACGGGGGGGCCCGACCACCGGGGAGCTGTTTTTT
TRBV7-2,-,TRBJ1-1,-,CASRPTGNTEAFF,TGTGCCAGCAGACCAACAGGGAACACTGAAGCTTTCTTT
TRBV3-1/TRBV3-2,-,TRBJ1-4,-,CASSRHSEGYEKLFF,TGTGCCAGCAGCCGCCACAGCGAGGGATATGAAAAACTGTTTTTT
TRBV3-1/TRBV3-2,-,TRBJ1-2,-,CASSQDTRGGYTF,TGTGCCAGCAGCCAAGACACCCGCGGTGGCTACACCTTC
TRBV7-2,TRBD2,TRBJ2-7,-,CASSLGGLAEQYF,TGTGCCAGCAGCTTGGGGGGACTAGCAGAGCAGTACTTC
TRBV4-3,-,TRBJ1-4,-,CASSLSTGSNEKLFF,TGCGCCAGCAGCCTGTCGACAGGTTCTAATGAAAAACTGTTTTTT
TRBV7-8,-,TRBJ1-5,-,CASSPLVGVGQPQHF,TGTGCCAGCAGCCCCCTAGTAGGGGTAGGTCAGCCCCAGCATTTT
TRBV11-2,-,TRBJ1-6,-,CASKSSYNSPLHF,TGTGCCAGCAAGAGCTCCTATAATTCACCCCTCCACTTT
TRBV28,-,TRBJ1-4,-,CASGLGGTTNEKLFF,TGTGCCAGCGGCCTTGGGGGCACAACTAATGAAAAACTGTTTTTT
TRBV6-6,-,TRBJ1-1,-,CASSYGGGNTEAFF,TGTGCCAGCAGTTACGGGGGGGGGAACACTGAAGCTTTCTTT
TRBV5-1,-,TRBJ2-1,-,CASSLEAGINEQFF,TGCGCCAGCAGCTTGGAGGCAGGGATCAATGAGCAGTTCTTC
TRBV29-1,-,TRBJ2-5,-,CSVVTGRSNQETQYF,TGCAGCGTTGTTACCGGCAGGTCAAACCAAGAGACCCAGTACTTC
TRBV7-6,TRBD2,TRBJ2-7,-,CASSPLAGGTYEQYF,TGTGCCAGCAGTCCTCTAGCGGGAGGGACCTACGAGCAGTACTTC
TRBV5-6,TRBD2,TRBJ2-7,-,CASSLRLTGRDEQYF,TGTGCCAGCAGCTTGCGACTAACGGGGAGGGACGAGCAGTACTTC
TRBV15,TRBD1,TRBJ1-6,-,CATSRDKDRPFSYNSPLHF,TGTGCCACCAGCAGAGATAAGGACAGGCCTTTCTCCTATAATTCACCCCTCCACTTT
TRBV12-3/TRBV12-4,-,TRBJ1-2,-,CASSLGGPYTF,TGTGCCAGCAGTTTAGGAGGTCCCTACACCTTC